This T cell receptor (beta chain) was captured in a study of shared clonotypes between healthy human individuals. Overall study: Each donor's CD8 memory used one plate, CD8 naive two, each CD4 subset three.

Libraries were prepared by immunoSEQ multiplex PCR; TCRdb keeps only in-frame clonotypes and omits some of them. The table shows under 2.5 million clones, with under 95% occurring only once. Germline V gives CDR1 SGHAT, CDR2 FQNNGV. Trimming pared 3 bases from V and 3 bases from J, leaving 6 bases between. CDR3 length: 12 amino acids. To note about this clone: The sample contains more than one DNA sequence encoding this CDR3.

The clonotype comes from a man aged 18 to 35 in good health. Some clones in this sample may be carry-over from other donors' samples. The chain links TRBV11-2 to TRBJ2-7; D is unresolved. Sequencing was performed on naive CD4+ T cells from PBMCs. This sample's subset: CD45RA+ positively selected. The CDR3 protein is CASSLSGYEQYF. The DNA of the CDR3 is TGTGCCAGCAGCTTGTCGGGCTACGAGCAGTACTTC.